The rows below give T cell receptor beta chains drawn from one sample of a study of T cell responses to AZD1222 COVID-19 vaccine. Libraries were prepared by immunoSEQ multiplex PCR; TCRdb keeps only in-frame clonotypes and omits some of them. The data contain about 150,000 clones, about 90% of them singletons. The source was peripheral blood, collected on day 0 of AZD1222 vaccination. The receptors come from an adult in good health. CDR3s include the opening cysteine and the closing phenylalanine or tryptophan. The D gene is left open where the match is weak.

j_call: TRBJ2-7
d_call: TRBD1
v_call: TRBV6-5
cdr3_aa: CASRGTGTSYEQYF
cdr3_nt: TGTGCCAGCAGAGGGACAGGGACCTCCTACGAGCAGTACTTC

j_call: TRBJ2-7
d_call: .
v_call: TRBV6-5
cdr3_aa: CALEVGIFSTSSKYF
cdr3_nt: TGTGCCCTTGAGGTAGGAATTTTTAGTACCTCTTCGAAGTACTTC

j_call: TRBJ2-3
d_call: .
v_call: TRBV28
cdr3_aa: CASSFPATDTQYF
cdr3_nt: TGTGCCAGCAGTTTCCCGGCCACAGATACGCAGTATTTT